Reported below is one TCR beta chain. This entry comes from a study of blood T cell repertoires in COVID-19. The overall study: The analysed material was cDNA or gDNA that came from T cells, B-cell-depleted T cells, or PBMCs.

The repertoire was sequenced with immunoSEQ multiplex PCR; TCRdb's copy has only in-frame clones and lacks some. The sample lists about 150,000 clones, roughly 87% occurring once. V was cut by 2 bases and J by 5 bases, with 16 bases left in between. The germline gives CDR1 WNHNN, CDR2 SYGVQD (reference sequence). There are 15 residues in the CDR3. Self-reported history from a screening survey and questionnaire set each donor's cohort. Before they entered the study, exposed participants had met a COVID-19 case within 2 weeks. The sample was PBMCs or T cells enriched from blood (not recorded which). The rearrangement uses TRBV10-1 and TRBJ2-7; D perhaps matches TRBD1 (6 bases). This receptor was obtained from a woman aged 40 to 50 who had been exposed to COVID-19. The CDR3 DNA sequence: TGCGCCAGCAGTGAGAGTTCTGTCAGGGGCGACGAGCAGTACTTC. This gives the protein CASSESSVRGDEQYF.